This note documents a single TCR beta chain sequence. Germline CDR1 SNHLY, CDR2 FYNNEI. CDR3 length: 15 amino acids. Trimming left V 5 bases short and J 3 bases short, with 14 bases between. These data are taken from a study of blood T cell repertoires in COVID-19. In the study's own analysis: Using reference gene primer amplification, nucleated cell counts were estimated. The table came from immunoSEQ multiplex PCR; TCRdb's copy has only in-frame clones and leaves some out. V, J and clone size were drawn from that table, and D and trimming were deduced from the DNA. The sample holds approximately 480,000 clones, roughly 90% seen once.

The rearrangement links TRBV2 to TRBJ1-5; possibly TRBD1 for D (6 bases). The sample taken for sequencing was PBMCs or T cells enriched from blood (not recorded which). The TCR originated in a woman aged 18 to 35 who had recovered from COVID-19. The CDR3 bases are TGTGCCAGCAGTAGGGATGGGGACACCAATCAGCCCCAGCATTTT. The encoded protein is CASSRDGDTNQPQHF.